One and the same sample provided the 14 T cell receptor beta chains below, sequenced in a study of T cell repertoires in cytomegalovirus infection. TCRdb fed the reads into MiXCR, producing one record per CDR3 protein. The table shows some 600,000 distinct CDR3 sequences, with less than 25% occurring only once. Sequencing was done on a sample of CD8+ T cells from PBMCs. The receptors were sampled from a human donor in good health (CMV status not recorded). Some clones in this sample may be carry-over from other donors' samples.

This clonotype was seen a handful of times. The J gene is TRBJ1-1, the V gene TRBV6-2 or TRBV6-3; 7 positions agree with TRBD1. The junction had 14 bases not matched to a gene; V was cut back by 2 bases and J by 5 bases. The CDR3 has 17 residues. The germline CDR1 and CDR2 sequences are MNHEY and SVGEGT. CDR3 sequence reads: CASSYPRMTGLRTEAFF. The CDR3, as DNA: TGTGCCAGCAGTTACCCGAGGATGACAGGGTTACGAACTGAAGCTTTCTTT.

The V and J genes are TRBV12-3 or TRBV12-4 and TRBJ2-7; possibly TRBD2 for D (5 bases). Between the trimmed V and J ends, which lost 6 bases and 2 bases, there was a span of 11 bases. The CDR3 extends over 13 amino acids. In DNA, the CDR3 is TGTGCCAGCAGCCACGGGGTTACCTACGAGCAGTACGTC. The encoded protein is CASSHGVTYEQYV.

In its sample, this clonotype was seen a few times. The V and J genes are TRBV29-1 and TRBJ1-2; TRBD1 is a possible D gene (6 bases). Germline loops: CDR1 SQVTM, CDR2 ANQGSEA. Deletions cut 6 bases from V and 4 bases from J, with 9 bases between. The CDR3 contains 11 residues. The CDR3 region has the DNA TGCAGCGTCCCGACAGGCTATGGCTACACCTTC. Its translation is CSVPTGYGYTF.

In its sample, this clonotype was seen a few times. The chain uses TRBV29-1 and TRBJ2-1; D is undetermined. The CDR3 has 13 amino acids. Germline lookup yields CDR1 SQVTM and CDR2 ANQGSEA. Trimming left V 8 bases short and J 14 bases short, with 25 bases between. The CDR3 DNA reads TGCAGCATCCCCCTTTCGGTCGGGCGCGAAAAGTTCTTC. Amino acid sequence: CSIPLSVGREKFF.

The chain is built from TRBV2 and TRBJ2-7; D might be TRBD1 or TRBD2, each matching 5 bases. Germline assignment: CDR1 SNHLY and CDR2 FYNNEI. The V and J ends lost 5 bases and 5 bases respectively, with 16 bases between them. This CDR3 comprises 14 residues. DNA for the CDR3: TGTGCCAGCAGTCCATGGGACCTGCTAGACGAGCAGTACGTC. Translated: CASSPWDLLDEQYV.

Only one count was recorded for this clonotype. V usage is TRBV6-6 and J usage is TRBJ2-3, with D tentatively TRBD1 or TRBD2 (5 bases each). The germline gives CDR1 MNHNY, CDR2 SVGAGI (reference sequence). This CDR3 has 17 residues. Between the trimmed V and J ends, which lost 0 bases and 3 bases, there was a span of 16 bases. The CDR3 DNA is TGTGCCAGCAGTTACTCGAACGGGGCCTATAAGACAGATACGCAGTATTTT. It yields the protein CASSYSNGAYKTDTQYF.

The chain joins TRBV5-6 to TRBJ1-1; D unresolved. Trimming took off 3 bases at V and 5 bases at J, with 20 bases between the two ends. The V gene's germline CDR1 is SGHDT and CDR2 YYEEEE. The CDR3 contains 16 residues. CDR3 sequence (DNA): TGTGCCAGCAGCTGGCAGGACTCTATCTGGCGGACTGAAGCTTTCTTT. Protein product: CASSWQDSIWRTEAFF.

Comments on this clonotype: A much larger clone lies a single base off, so this may be a read error. The V call is TRBV15, the J call TRBJ1-4; tentatively, D is TRBD1 (5 bases). Germline V gene data show CDR1 as LNHNV and CDR2 as YYDKDF (reference sequence). The CDR3 is 18 amino acids. Here the CDR3 reads CVTSRDQLHGGTNEKLFF. As DNA, the CDR3 is TGTGTCACCAGCAGAGATCAACTACACGGGGGAACTAATGAAAAACTGTTTTTT.

The chain carries TRBV29-1 and TRBJ1-2, with TRBD1 matching 9 bases. This CDR3 region has 15 residues. Germline assignment: CDR1 SQVTM and CDR2 ANQGSEA. The trim removed 1 base at V and 2 bases at J, leaving 5 bases unmatched. CDR3 residues: CSVEVPDRGNYGYTF. The CDR3 DNA is TGCAGCGTTGAAGTTCCAGACAGGGGGAACTATGGCTACACCTTC. Full variable domain (outside the CDR3, taken from reference TRBV29-1 and TRBJ1-2): SAVISQKPSRDICQRGTSLTIQCQVDSQVTMMFWYRQQPGQSLTLIATANQGSEATYESGFVIDKFPISRPNLTFSTLTVSNMSPEDSSIYLCSVEVPDRGNYGYTFGSGTRLTVV.

This chain connects TRBV20-1 to TRBJ2-1; 11 bases match TRBD2. Germline CDR1 and CDR2: DFQATT and SNEGSKA (reference sequence). This CDR3 is built from 14 residues. V lost 5 bases to trimming and J lost 6 bases; unmatched junction nucleotides: 6. The CDR3 region is CSAQYLAGGNEQFF. CDR3 coding DNA: TGCAGTGCTCAGTACCTAGCGGGGGGCAATGAGCAGTTCTTC.

The chain couples TRBV6-2 or TRBV6-3 to TRBJ2-2; D possibly corresponds to TRBD1 (6 bases). In germline, CDR1 is MNHEY, CDR2 SVGEGT. V dropped 10 bases and J dropped 0 bases, with 15 bases sitting between them. The CDR3 loop spans 15 amino acids. In DNA, the CDR3 is TGTGCCACCTGGGGGCTATCCGCGAACACCGGGGAGCTGTTTTTT. Residues: CATWGLSANTGELFF.

This chain joins TRBV29-1 and TRBJ1-1, with TRBD1 matching over 7 bases. V shed 4 bases, J shed 1 base, and the junction held 9 bases outside the gene matches. The length of the CDR3 is 15 residues. Germline CDR1 and CDR2: SQVTM and ANQGSEA. The CDR3 DNA reads TGCAGCGTTGCCGGGACAGCTTTGCAGAACACTGAAGCTTTCTTT. Its translation is CSVAGTALQNTEAFF. The whole variable domain, filled in from reference TRBV29-1 and TRBJ1-1, reads SAVISQKPSRDICQRGTSLTIQCQVDSQVTMMFWYRQQPGQSLTLIATANQGSEATYESGFVIDKFPISRPNLTFSTLTVSNMSPEDSSIYLCSVAGTALQNTEAFFGQGTRLTVV.

The rearrangement links TRBV10-3 to TRBJ2-3, with D hard to call. V lost 5 bases and J lost 5, with 11 bases in between. The CDR3 runs to 13 residues. Germline-derived CDR1 and CDR2 are ENHRY and SYGVKD. The CDR3 spells CAISPAGRDTQYF. The CDR3 nucleotides read TGTGCCATCAGTCCCGCCGGACGAGATACGCAGTATTTT.

This clonotype appeared many times. The gene calls are TRBV7-9 and TRBJ2-1; 7 bases align to TRBD1. The length of the CDR3 is 13 residues. J lost 8 bases, V lost 5 bases, and 6 bases had no gene match. The germline gives CDR1 SEHNR, CDR2 FQNEAQ (reference sequence). The CDR3 protein is CASSRRQGHEQFF. The CDR3 bases are TGTGCCAGCAGCCGTCGACAGGGCCATGAGCAGTTCTTC.